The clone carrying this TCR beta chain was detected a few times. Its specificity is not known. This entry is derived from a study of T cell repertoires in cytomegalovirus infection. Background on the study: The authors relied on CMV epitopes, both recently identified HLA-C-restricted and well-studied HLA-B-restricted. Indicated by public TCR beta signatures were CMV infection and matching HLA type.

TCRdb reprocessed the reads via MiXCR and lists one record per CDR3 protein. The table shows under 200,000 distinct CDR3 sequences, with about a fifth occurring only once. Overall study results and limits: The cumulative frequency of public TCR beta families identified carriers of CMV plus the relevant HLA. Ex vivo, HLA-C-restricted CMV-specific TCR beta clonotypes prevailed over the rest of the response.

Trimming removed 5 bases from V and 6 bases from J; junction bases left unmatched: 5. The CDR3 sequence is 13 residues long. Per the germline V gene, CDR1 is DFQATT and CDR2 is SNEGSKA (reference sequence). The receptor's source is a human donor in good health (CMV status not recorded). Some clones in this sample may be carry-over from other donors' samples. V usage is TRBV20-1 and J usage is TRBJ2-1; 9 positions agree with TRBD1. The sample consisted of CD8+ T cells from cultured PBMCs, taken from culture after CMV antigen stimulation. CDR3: CSASGTGINEQFF. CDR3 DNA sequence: TGCAGTGCTTCCGGGACAGGGATCAATGAGCAGTTCTTC.